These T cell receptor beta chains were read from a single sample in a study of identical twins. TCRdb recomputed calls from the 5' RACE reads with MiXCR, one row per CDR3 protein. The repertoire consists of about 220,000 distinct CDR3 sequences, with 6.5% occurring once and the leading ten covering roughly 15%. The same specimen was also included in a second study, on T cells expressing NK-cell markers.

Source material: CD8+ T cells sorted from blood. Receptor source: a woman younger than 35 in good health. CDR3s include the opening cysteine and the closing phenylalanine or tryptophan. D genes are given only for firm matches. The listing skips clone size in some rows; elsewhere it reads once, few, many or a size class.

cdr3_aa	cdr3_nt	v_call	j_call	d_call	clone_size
CASSLYSTDTQYF	TGCGCCAGCAGCTTGTATAGCACCGATACGCAGTATTTT	TRBV5-1	TRBJ2-3	-	many
CASSPTGITHEAFF	TGTGCCAGCAGCCCGACAGGGATTACCCATGAAGCTTTCTTT	TRBV5-6	TRBJ1-1	TRBD1	few
CASSFLTYRQEQEAEAFF	TGTGCCAGCAGCTTCCTTACATACCGACAGGAACAAGAAGCTGAAGCTTTCTTT	TRBV7-8	TRBJ1-1	-	few
CASRSGLETGELFF	TGTGCCAGCAGATCCGGGCTTGAGACCGGGGAGCTGTTTTTT	TRBV6-1	TRBJ2-2	-	-
CASSYARGQEPTGELFF	TGTGCCAGCAGTTACGCCAGGGGACAGGAACCCACCGGGGAGCTGTTTTTT	TRBV6-2/TRBV6-3	TRBJ2-2	TRBD1	-
CASSGGGSPYGYTF	TGTGCCAGCAGTGGGGGTGGGTCCCCCTATGGCTACACCTTC	TRBV2	TRBJ1-2	-	few
CASSFARGGNQPQHF	TGTGCCAGCAGTTTCGCCAGGGGTGGCAATCAGCCCCAGCATTTT	TRBV27	TRBJ1-5	-	many
CATSGGVGNEQFF	TGTGCCACCAGTGGGGGGGTTGGCAATGAGCAGTTCTTC	TRBV24-1	TRBJ2-1	-	many
CASSSLQGSITEAFF	TGTGCCAGCAGTTCCCTTCAGGGGAGCATCACTGAAGCTTTCTTT	TRBV12-3/TRBV12-4	TRBJ1-1	-	many
CASSDSKGHVNSYEQYF	TGTGCCAGCAGTGACTCGAAGGGACACGTTAATTCCTACGAGCAGTACTTC	TRBV6-4	TRBJ2-7	-	few
CASSPGLAGETQYF	TGCGCCAGCAGCCCGGGACTAGCGGGCGAGACCCAGTACTTC	TRBV12-3/TRBV12-4	TRBJ2-5	TRBD2	many
CASTQESSYNSPLHF	TGTGCCAGCACACAGGAAAGCTCCTATAATTCACCCCTCCACTTT	TRBV27	TRBJ1-6	-	-
CAITNESGEQYF	TGTGCCATCACGAATGAGTCCGGCGAGCAGTACTTC	TRBV10-3	TRBJ2-7	-	-
CASSPGTSGFTDTQYF	TGTGCCAGCAGCCCAGGGACTAGCGGCTTCACAGATACGCAGTATTTT	TRBV7-8	TRBJ2-3	TRBD2	-
CASRPGTSGGYNEQFF	TGTGCCAGCAGGCCAGGGACTAGCGGGGGTTACAATGAGCAGTTCTTC	TRBV6-1	TRBJ2-1	TRBD2	few
CASSELLAGANYEQYF	TGTGCCAGCAGTGAGCTACTTGCGGGGGCGAACTACGAGCAGTACTTC	TRBV25-1	TRBJ2-7	-	-
CASSSARDRVYNEQFF	TGTGCCAGCAGCTCCGCTCGAGACAGAGTATACAATGAGCAGTTCTTC	TRBV7-9	TRBJ2-1	-	few
CASSRDRANTEAFF	TGTGCCAGCAGTCGCGACAGGGCGAACACTGAAGCTTTCTTT	TRBV6-2/TRBV6-3	TRBJ1-1	TRBD1	few
CASAQQGSYNEQFF	TGTGCCAGCGCCCAACAGGGGAGCTACAATGAGCAGTTCTTC	TRBV27	TRBJ2-1	TRBD1	-
CATSGPGLDSYEQYF	TGTGCCACCAGCGGACCGGGACTAGACTCCTACGAGCAGTACTTC	TRBV15	TRBJ2-7	TRBD2	-
CASSTPGGTSSYEQYF	TGCGCCAGCAGCACCCCGGGAGGGACGAGCTCCTACGAGCAGTACTTC	TRBV5-1	TRBJ2-7	TRBD2	many
CASSRTGTSGSNYNEQFF	TGTGCCAGCAGCCGCACCGGGACTAGCGGGAGTAATTACAATGAGCAGTTCTTC	TRBV27	TRBJ2-1	TRBD2	once
CASSPLLAGAYNEQFF	TGCGCCAGCAGCCCACTACTAGCGGGAGCCTACAATGAGCAGTTCTTC	TRBV5-1	TRBJ2-1	TRBD2	-
CASSLGSVAGCNEQFF	TGTGCCAGCAGCTTAGGTTCGGTAGCGGGCTGTAATGAGCAGTTCTTC	TRBV7-6	TRBJ2-1	TRBD2	-
CASSFSFWRRGGTKNIQYF	TGTGCCAGCAGCTTTTCCTTTTGGCGGCGGGGTGGAACCAAAAACATTCAGTACTTC	TRBV11-1	TRBJ2-4	-	few
CASRMGIGPYGYTF	TGTGCCAGCAGGATGGGGATCGGACCGTATGGCTACACCTTC	TRBV27	TRBJ1-2	-	-
CASSSRPGQSTDTQYF	TGTGCCAGCAGCTCACGTCCGGGACAGAGCACAGATACGCAGTATTTT	TRBV7-8	TRBJ2-3	TRBD1	many
CASSWDTYEQYF	TGTGCCAGCAGTTGGGACACTTACGAGCAGTACTTC	TRBV12-3/TRBV12-4	TRBJ2-7	-	many
CASSEGRGGRQTQYF	TGCGCCAGCAGTGAAGGCCGCGGGGGTCGGCAGACCCAGTACTTC	TRBV10-2	TRBJ2-5	TRBD2	many
CASSGGQNSNQPQHF	TGTGCCAGCAGTGGGGGACAGAATAGCAATCAGCCCCAGCATTTT	TRBV12-3/TRBV12-4	TRBJ1-5	TRBD1	many
CASSVSGALTDTQYF	TGTGCCAGCAGCGTTAGCGGAGCCCTGACAGATACGCAGTATTTT	TRBV9	TRBJ2-3	-	many
CSANSRTSGAWDEQFF	TGCAGTGCTAACTCAAGGACTAGCGGGGCTTGGGATGAGCAGTTCTTC	TRBV20-1	TRBJ2-1	TRBD2	many
CASSLSSQTQYF	TGTGCCAGCAGCTTAAGCAGTCAGACCCAGTACTTC	TRBV7-9	TRBJ2-5	-	many